The 3 T cell receptor beta chains below were found in one sample sequenced in a study of blood T cell repertoires in COVID-19. Libraries were prepared by immunoSEQ multiplex PCR; TCRdb keeps only in-frame clonotypes and omits some of them. Found here are roughly 9,200 clones, about four fifths of them singletons; the top ten hold 7% to 9.5%. Sequenced sample: peripheral blood. The receptors were gathered from a man in his 70s with active COVID-19.

The chain combines TRBV5-1 with TRBJ2-3; 14 nucleotides line up with TRBD2. The CDR3 has 18 residues. The junction had 8 bases not matched to a gene; V was cut back by 4 bases and J by 1 base. The germline CDR1 and CDR2 sequences are SGHRS and YFSETQ. CDR3 amino acids: CASSLGLAGVRGTDTQYF. The DNA for the CDR3 is TGCGCCAGCAGCCTGGGACTAGCGGGAGTGCGTGGCACAGATACGCAGTATTTT.

The chain uses TRBV6-2 or TRBV6-3 and TRBJ1-3, with TRBD1 matching over 7 bases. Germline-derived CDR1 and CDR2 are MNHEY and SVGEGT. Trimming removed 6 bases from V and 4 bases from J; junction bases left unmatched: 15. CDR3 length: 17 residues. As DNA, the CDR3 is TGTGCCAGCAGCCCTAACCGTCCGGGACAGAAAGGAAACACCATATATTTT. As protein: CASSPNRPGQKGNTIYF.

This clone showed up just a few times. This chain connects TRBV10-1 to TRBJ2-3; 8 nucleotides align to TRBD1. V shed 7 bases and J 5 bases; nucleotides not matched to a gene: 2. This CDR3 contains 12 residues. Germline CDR1 reads WNHNN; CDR2 reads SYGVQD (reference sequence). CDR3 residues: CASNDRGDTQYF. In nucleotides, the CDR3 is TGCGCCAGCAACGACAGGGGAGATACGCAGTATTTT.